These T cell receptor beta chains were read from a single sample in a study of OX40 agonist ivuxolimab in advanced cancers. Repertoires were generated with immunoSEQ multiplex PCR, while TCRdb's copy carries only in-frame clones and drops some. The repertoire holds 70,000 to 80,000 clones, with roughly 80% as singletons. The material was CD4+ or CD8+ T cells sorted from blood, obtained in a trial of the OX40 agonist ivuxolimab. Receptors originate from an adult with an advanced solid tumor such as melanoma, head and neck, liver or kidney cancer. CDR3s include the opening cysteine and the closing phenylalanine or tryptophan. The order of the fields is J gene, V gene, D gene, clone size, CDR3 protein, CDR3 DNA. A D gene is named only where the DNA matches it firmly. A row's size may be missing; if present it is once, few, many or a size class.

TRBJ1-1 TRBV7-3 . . CASSGQPNTEAFF TGTGCCAGCAGCGGGCAGCCTAACACTGAAGCTTTCTTT
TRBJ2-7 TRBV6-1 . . CASIFRRNYEQYF TGTGCCAGCATTTTCCGACGGAACTACGAGCAGTACTTC
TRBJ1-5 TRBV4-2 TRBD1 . CASSQDAPGTGGQPQHF TGTGCCAGCAGCCAAGATGCGCCGGGGACAGGGGGACAGCCCCAGCATTTT
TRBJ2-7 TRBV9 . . CASSVDQDPYEQYF TGTGCCAGCAGCGTAGACCAGGACCCCTACGAGCAGTACTTC
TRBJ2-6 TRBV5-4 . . CASSLSGANVLTF TGTGCCAGCAGCTTGTCTGGGGCCAACGTCCTGACTTTC
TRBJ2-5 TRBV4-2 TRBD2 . CASSQGTSGVTQTQYF TGTGCCAGCAGCCAGGGGACTAGCGGGGTGACGCAGACCCAGTACTTC
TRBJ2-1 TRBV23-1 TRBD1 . CASSQRLNRGWSAPEHEQFF TGCGCCAGCAGTCAACGGCTGAACAGGGGATGGAGCGCCCCGGAGCATGAGCAGTTCTTC
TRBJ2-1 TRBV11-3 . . CASSLDQSGSSSYNEQFF TGTGCCAGCAGCTTAGATCAGAGCGGTTCTAGCTCCTACAATGAGCAGTTCTTC
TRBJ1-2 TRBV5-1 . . CASSLGGVAGASYGYTF TGCGCCAGCAGCTTGGGAGGGGTGGCAGGGGCCTCGTATGGCTACACCTTC
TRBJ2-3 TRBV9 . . CAGHTQYF TGTGCCGGGCATACGCAGTATTTT
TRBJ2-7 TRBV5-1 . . CASSLVGGRNYEQYF TGCGCCAGCAGCTTGGTAGGGGGACGGAACTACGAGCAGTACTTC
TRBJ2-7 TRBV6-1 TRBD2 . CASSERGGYEQYF TGTGCCAGCAGTGAACGGGGGGGCTACGAGCAGTACTTC
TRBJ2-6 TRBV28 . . CATLEWGDLSGANVLTF TGTGCCACTCTGGAGTGGGGAGACCTCTCTGGGGCCAACGTCCTGACTTTC
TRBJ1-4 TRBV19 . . CASPHRREKLFF TGTGCCAGTCCCCACCGGCGTGAAAAACTGTTTTTT
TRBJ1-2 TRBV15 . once CASQGHDSLNYGYTF TGTGCCAGCCAGGGGCACGACTCCCTTAACTATGGCTACACCTTC
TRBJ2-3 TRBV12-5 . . CASGPDTDSGGFADTQYF TGTGCTAGTGGTCCTGATACCGACTCGGGCGGGTTTGCAGATACGCAGTATTTT